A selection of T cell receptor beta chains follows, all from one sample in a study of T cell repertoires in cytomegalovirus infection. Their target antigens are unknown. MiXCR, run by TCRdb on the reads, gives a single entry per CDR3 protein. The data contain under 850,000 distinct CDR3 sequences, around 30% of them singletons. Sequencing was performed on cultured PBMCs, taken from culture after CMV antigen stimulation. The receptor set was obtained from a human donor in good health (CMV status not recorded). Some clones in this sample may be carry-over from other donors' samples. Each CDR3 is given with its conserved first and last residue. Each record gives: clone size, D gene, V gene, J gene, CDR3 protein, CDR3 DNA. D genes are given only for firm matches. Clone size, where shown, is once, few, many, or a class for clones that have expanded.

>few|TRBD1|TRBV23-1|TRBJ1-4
CASSQSTPTRRGLTTNEKLFF
TGCGCCAGCAGTCAATCTACCCCCACCCGCAGGGGGCTAACAACTAATGAAAAACTGTTTTTT
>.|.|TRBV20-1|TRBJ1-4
CSAREQGGGGEKLFF
TGCAGTGCTAGAGAACAGGGAGGTGGTGGTGAAAAACTGTTTTTT
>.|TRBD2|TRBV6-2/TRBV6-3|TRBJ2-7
CASRSGTLREQYF
TGTGCCAGCCGAAGCGGGACCTTGAGGGAGCAGTACTTC
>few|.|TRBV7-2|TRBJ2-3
CASSLTGSIGDTQYF
TGTGCCAGCAGCTTAACAGGCTCAATTGGAGATACGCAGTATTTT
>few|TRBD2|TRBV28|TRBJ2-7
CATTSGGLYEQYF
TGTGCCACTACTAGCGGGGGGCTCTACGAGCAGTACTTC
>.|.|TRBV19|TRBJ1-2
CASTPDRLGFRYGYTF
TGTGCCAGTACTCCGGACAGATTAGGTTTTAGGTATGGCTACACCTTC
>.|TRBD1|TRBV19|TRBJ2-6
CATGDRGTGANVLTF
TGTGCCACCGGCGACAGGGGGACTGGGGCCAACGTCCTGACTTTC
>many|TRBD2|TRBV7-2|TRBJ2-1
CASSLIPLLAGSYNEQFF
TGTGCCAGCAGCTTAATCCCTCTACTAGCGGGATCCTACAATGAGCAGTTCTTC
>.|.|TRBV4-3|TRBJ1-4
CASSQGRPDGLGEKLFF
TGCGCCAGCAGCCAAGGTCGGCCAGACGGTTTGGGTGAAAAACTGTTTTTT
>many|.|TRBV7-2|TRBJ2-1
CASSQQQGNEQFF
TGTGCCAGCAGCCAGCAGCAGGGCAATGAGCAGTTCTTC
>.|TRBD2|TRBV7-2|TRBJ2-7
CASSPTPGLATYEQYF
TGTGCCAGCAGCCCGACACCGGGACTAGCGACCTACGAGCAGTACTTC
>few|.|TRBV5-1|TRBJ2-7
CASSSDDYRYEQYF
TGCGCCAGCAGCTCGGACGACTACCGCTACGAGCAGTACTTC
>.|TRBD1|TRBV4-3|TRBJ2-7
CASSQDSDRKVDEQYF
TGCGCCAGCAGCCAAGATTCGGACAGGAAGGTTGACGAGCAGTACTTC
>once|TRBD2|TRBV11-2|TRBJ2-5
CASRHTGGQETQYF
TGTGCCAGCAGACATACGGGGGGCCAAGAGACCCAGTACTTC
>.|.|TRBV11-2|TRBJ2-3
CASSLDRTHTQYF
TGTGCCAGCAGCTTAGATCGAACCCATACGCAGTATTTT
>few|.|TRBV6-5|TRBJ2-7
CASSYLTGRSVPYEQYF
TGTGCCAGCAGTTACCTCACCGGACGGTCGGTTCCCTACGAGCAGTACTTC
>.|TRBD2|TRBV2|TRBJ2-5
CASSDDPGGETQYF
TGTGCCAGCAGTGACGACCCGGGGGGAGAGACCCAGTACTTC
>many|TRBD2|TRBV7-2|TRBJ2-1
CASVRGALDNEQFF
TGTGCCAGCGTGCGGGGGGCCCTCGACAATGAGCAGTTCTTC
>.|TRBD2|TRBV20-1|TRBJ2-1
CSAREVSGGYNEQFF
TGCAGTGCTAGGGAGGTGAGCGGGGGCTACAATGAGCAGTTCTTC
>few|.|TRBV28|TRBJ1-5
CASSFITGYNQPQHF
TGTGCCAGCAGTTTTATTACAGGCTACAATCAGCCCCAGCATTTT
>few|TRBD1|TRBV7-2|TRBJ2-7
CASSDRGTGRMEQYF
TGTGCCAGCAGCGACCGGGGGACAGGTCGTATGGAGCAGTACTTC
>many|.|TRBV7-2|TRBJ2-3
CASSLAYDTQYF
TGTGCCAGCAGCTTAGCGTATGATACGCAGTATTTT
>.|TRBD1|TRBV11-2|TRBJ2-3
CASSSFNRGPQDTQYF
TGTGCCAGCAGCTCCTTCAACAGGGGACCCCAGGATACGCAGTATTTT
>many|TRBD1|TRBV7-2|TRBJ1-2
CASSPLTAGGDYGYTF
TGTGCCAGCAGCCCCCTCACGGCAGGGGGAGATTATGGCTACACCTTC
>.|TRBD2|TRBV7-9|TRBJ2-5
CASTTEAGKETQYF
TGTGCCAGCACCACCGAAGCGGGAAAAGAGACCCAGTACTTC
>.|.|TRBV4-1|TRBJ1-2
CASSLSFGTSNYGYTF
TGCGCCAGCAGCCTATCGTTTGGGACAAGTAACTATGGCTACACCTTC
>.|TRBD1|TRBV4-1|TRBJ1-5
CASSQGWDRDDQPQHF
TGCGCCAGCAGCCAAGGCTGGGACAGGGATGATCAGCCCCAGCATTTT
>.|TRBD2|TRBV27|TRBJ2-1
CASSSRPPRGEGYNEQFF
TGTGCCAGCAGTTCAAGGCCCCCCCGGGGGGAGGGTTACAATGAGCAGTTCTTC
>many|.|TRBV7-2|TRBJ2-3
CASSLVRPYTQYF
TGTGCCAGCAGCTTAGTGAGGCCTTATACGCAGTATTTT
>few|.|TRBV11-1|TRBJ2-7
CASSLVSETEQYF
TGTGCCAGCAGCTTAGTTTCGGAAACCGAGCAGTACTTC
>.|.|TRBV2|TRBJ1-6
CASSEVRAYNSPLHF
TGTGCCAGCAGTGAAGTTCGGGCTTATAATTCACCCCTCCACTTT
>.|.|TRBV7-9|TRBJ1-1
CASSSGGSDTEAFF
TGTGCCAGCAGCTCCGGGGGCAGCGACACTGAAGCTTTCTTT
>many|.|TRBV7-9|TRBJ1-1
CASSLVGRVNTEAFF
TGTGCCAGCAGCTTAGTCGGCAGAGTGAACACTGAAGCTTTCTTT
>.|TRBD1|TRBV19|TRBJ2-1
CASTKRGGDRVGNEQFF
TGTGCCAGTACCAAGAGGGGAGGGGACAGGGTAGGGAATGAGCAGTTCTTC
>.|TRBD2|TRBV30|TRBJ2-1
CAWSVLADEQFF
TGTGCCTGGAGTGTACTAGCGGATGAGCAGTTCTTC
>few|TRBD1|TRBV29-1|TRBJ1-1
CSVRQGFSEAFF
TGCAGCGTACGACAGGGGTTCTCTGAAGCTTTCTTT
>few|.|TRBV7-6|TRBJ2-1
CASSLALDSEEHTVSGSYNEQFF
TGTGCCAGCAGCTTAGCGCTCGATAGCGAGGAGCACACCGTGTCCGGCTCCTACAATGAGCAGTTCTTC
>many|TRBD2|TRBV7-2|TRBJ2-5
CASATTSGRGQETQYF
TGTGCCAGCGCCACTACTAGCGGGAGAGGACAAGAGACCCAGTACTTC
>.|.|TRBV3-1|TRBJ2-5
CASSQAPLAGETQYF
TGTGCCAGCAGCCAAGCCCCACTAGCCGGAGAGACCCAGTACTTC
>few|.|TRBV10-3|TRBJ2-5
CAISDGTETQYF
TGTGCCATCAGTGATGGGACAGAGACCCAGTACTTC
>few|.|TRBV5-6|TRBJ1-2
CASSLYRAGYTF
TGTGCCAGCAGCTTATACAGGGCTGGCTACACCTTC
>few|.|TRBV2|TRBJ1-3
CASGTATIYF
TGTGCCAGCGGCACGGCCACCATATATTTT
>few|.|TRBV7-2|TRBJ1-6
CASSGQGRRFNSPLHF
TGTGCCAGCAGCGGCCAAGGACGGAGGTTTAATTCACCCCTCCACTTT
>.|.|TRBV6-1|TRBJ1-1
CAGRGGMNTEAFF
TGTGCCGGACGAGGGGGGATGAACACTGAAGCTTTCTTT
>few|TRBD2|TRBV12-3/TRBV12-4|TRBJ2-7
CASSLGDYAYEQYF
TGTGCCAGCAGTTTGGGGGACTACGCCTACGAGCAGTACTTC
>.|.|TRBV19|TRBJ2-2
CASKRTSPSGGELFF
TGTGCCAGTAAACGAACCTCCCCCTCCGGCGGGGAGCTGTTTTTT
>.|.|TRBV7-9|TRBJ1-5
CASSSQERVQPQHF
TGTGCCAGCAGCTCGCAGGAGCGAGTTCAGCCCCAGCATTTT
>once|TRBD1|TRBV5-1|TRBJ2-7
CASSHRDRGSYEQYF
TGCGCCAGCAGTCACCGGGACAGGGGATCCTACGAGCAGTACTTC
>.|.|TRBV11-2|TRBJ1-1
CASSLAGILNTEAFF
TGTGCCAGCAGCTTAGCGGGTATCTTGAACACTGAAGCTTTCTTT
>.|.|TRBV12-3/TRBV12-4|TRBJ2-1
CASNSRVNEQFF
TGTGCCAGCAACTCACGCGTGAATGAGCAGTTCTTC
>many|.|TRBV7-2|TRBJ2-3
CASSSHPGLGTDTQYF
TGTGCCAGCAGCTCCCACCCAGGACTGGGCACAGATACGCAGTATTTT
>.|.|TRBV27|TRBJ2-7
CASSFDPRYYEQYF
TGTGCCAGCAGTTTCGATCCTCGCTACTACGAGCAGTACTTC